Presented here are 11 T cell receptor beta chains from one specimen sequenced in a study of T cell repertoires in cytomegalovirus infection. For these receptors, no antigen is known. TCRdb ran MiXCR on the reads and lists one entry per CDR3 protein. The table records roughly 700,000 distinct CDR3 sequences, 30% to 40% of them present only once. The specimen comprised cultured PBMCs, sampled from culture after CMV antigen stimulation. The receptors stem from a human donor in good health (CMV status not recorded). Some clones in this sample may be carry-over from other donors' samples.

Only a few counts were recorded for this clonotype. This rearrangement joins TRBV20-1 to TRBJ2-2; 9 positions match TRBD2. Per germline, CDR1 DFQATT and CDR2 SNEGSKA (reference sequence). The CDR3 is made up of 14 amino acids. V shed 2 bases and J 7 bases; nucleotides not matched to a gene: 5. CDR3 loop: CSARPTSGHGELFF. The DNA of the CDR3 is TGCAGTGCTAGACCAACTAGCGGGCACGGGGAGCTGTTTTTT.

This clonotype came up a few times. The chain carries TRBV6-1 and TRBJ2-6; D is uncertain. The ends were cut back, 4 bases at V and 0 bases at J, with 4 bases in the middle. There are 14 residues in the CDR3. Germline CDR1 MNHNS, CDR2 SASEGT. The chain's CDR3 is CASSAPSGANVLTF. CDR3 in DNA: TGTGCCAGCAGTGCCCCCTCTGGGGCCAACGTCCTGACTTTC.

The chain links TRBV18 to TRBJ1-2; D unresolved. V was pared by 0 bases and J by 2 bases, with 13 bases between. Germline V gene data show CDR1 as KGHSH and CDR2 as LQKENI. The CDR3 is 16 amino acids. The CDR3, as DNA: TGTGCCAGCTCACCACCTAGTAGGCAGATCAACTATGGCTACACCTTC. Its protein is CASSPPSRQINYGYTF.

This sequence joins TRBV15 and TRBJ2-1, with D tentatively TRBD2 (5 bases). The CDR3 sequence is 13 residues long. Trimming shortened V by 2 bases and J by 13 bases, and 15 bases separated the two germline ends. CDR1 is LNHNV and CDR2 is YYDKDF in the germline V gene (reference sequence). For the CDR3, the DNA is TGTGCCACCAGCAGAATCCCCCTAGCAGATCAGTTCTTC. Encoded protein: CATSRIPLADQFF.

The gene calls are TRBV18 and TRBJ1-2, with D unclear. The CDR3 covers 12 residues. The V and J ends lost 7 bases and 4 bases respectively, with 10 bases between them. Germline lookup yields CDR1 KGHSH and CDR2 LQKENI. CDR3 sequence reads: CASLDRGYGYTF. DNA of the CDR3: TGTGCCAGCTTGGATAGAGGCTATGGCTACACCTTC.

This clonotype turned up a few times. The genes are TRBV28 and TRBJ2-1, with 8 bases aligning to TRBD2. V trimming: 7 bases; J trimming: 5 bases; junction bases outside the gene matches: 16. CDR3 length equals 17 residues. The germline V gene encodes CDR1 MDHEN and CDR2 SYDVKM. CDR3 protein: CASTPGGAIGRDNEQFF. Here the CDR3 DNA reads TGTGCCAGCACCCCCGGGGGGGCAATCGGAAGGGACAATGAGCAGTTCTTC.

V is TRBV7-9 and J is TRBJ1-1; 9 bases line up with TRBD1. Trimming cost V 5 bases and J 1 base; bases outside gene matches: 5. This CDR3 is 15 amino acids long. Germline V gene lookup returns CDR1 SEHNR and CDR2 FQNEAQ (reference sequence). The CDR3 sequence is CASSKQGAGNTEAFF. Here the CDR3 DNA reads TGTGCCAGCAGCAAACAGGGGGCCGGGAACACTGAAGCTTTCTTT. The variable domain in full, with the rest retrieved from reference TRBV7-9 and TRBJ1-1, is DTGVSQNPRHKITKRGQNVTFRCDPISEHNRLYWYRQTLGQGPEFLTYFQNEAQLEKSRLLSDRFSAERPKGSFSTLEIQRTEQGDSAMYLCASSKQGAGNTEAFFGQGTRLTVV.

V gene TRBV19 combines with J gene TRBJ1-2; 9 bases line up with TRBD1. The CDR3 sequence is 18 residues long. V lost 0 bases and J lost 0; bases outside the gene matches: 8. Germline V gives CDR1 LNHDA, CDR2 SQIVND (reference sequence). The CDR3 sequence: CASSIDHGTGMSNYGYTF. In DNA form, the CDR3 reads TGTGCCAGTAGTATAGATCACGGGACAGGGATGTCTAACTATGGCTACACCTTC. Together with reference TRBV19 and TRBJ1-2, the CDR3 gives the full variable domain: DGGITQSPKYLFRKEGQNVTLSCEQNLNHDAMYWYRQDPGQGLRLIYYSQIVNDFQKGDIAEGYSVSREKKESFPLTVTSAQKNPTAFYLCASSIDHGTGMSNYGYTFGSGTRLTVV.

This rearrangement joins TRBV19 to TRBJ2-2, with TRBD2 matching 14 bases. The ends lost 5 bases at V and 6 bases at J; junction bases unmatched: 5. Germline assignment: CDR1 LNHDA and CDR2 SQIVND (reference sequence). CDR3 length: 16 residues. CDR3 in DNA: TGTGCCAGTAGTCGCCGACTAGCGGGAGGGGCCGGGGAGCTGTTTTTT. It is translated as CASSRRLAGGAGELFF.

The CDR3 bases are TGTGCCACCAGTGAACCCGGGACTAGCGGGAGTGAAGAGCAGTTCTTC. Translation gives CATSEPGTSGSEEQFF. V gene TRBV24-1 combines with J gene TRBJ2-1; 14 bases line up with TRBD2. This CDR3 contains 16 residues. V was pared by 4 bases and J by 10 bases, with 8 bases of the junction left unmatched. Germline CDR1 reads KGHDR; CDR2 reads SFDVKD.

This clonotype came up many times. The chain uses TRBV7-2 and TRBJ2-3; D gene uncertain. Germline assignment: CDR1 SGHTA and CDR2 FQGNSA. V was clipped by 2 bases and J by 6 bases, with 3 bases between them. CDR3 length: 11 residues. CDR3 in amino acids: CASSLKDTQYF. The CDR3 DNA sequence: TGTGCCAGCAGCTTAAAGGATACGCAGTATTTT.